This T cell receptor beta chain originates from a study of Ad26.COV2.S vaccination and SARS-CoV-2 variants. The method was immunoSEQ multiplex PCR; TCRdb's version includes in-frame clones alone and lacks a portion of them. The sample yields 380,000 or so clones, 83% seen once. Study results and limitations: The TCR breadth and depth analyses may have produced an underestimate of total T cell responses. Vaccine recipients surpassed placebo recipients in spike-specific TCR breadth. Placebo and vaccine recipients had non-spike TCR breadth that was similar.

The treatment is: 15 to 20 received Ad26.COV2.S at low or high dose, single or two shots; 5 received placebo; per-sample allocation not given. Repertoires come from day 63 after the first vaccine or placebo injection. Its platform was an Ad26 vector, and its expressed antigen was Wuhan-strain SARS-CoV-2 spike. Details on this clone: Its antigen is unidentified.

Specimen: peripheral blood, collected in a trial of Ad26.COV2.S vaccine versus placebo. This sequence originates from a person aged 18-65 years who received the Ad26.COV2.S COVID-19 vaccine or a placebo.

In DNA form, the CDR3 reads TGCGCCAGCAGCCATTCCGCGAGGGGCCCTGGCTACACCTTC. Protein sequence: CASSHSARGPGYTF. This chain uses TRBV4-1 with TRBJ1-2, with D possibly being TRBD1 (5 bases). CDR1 and CDR2 from the germline V gene are MGHRA and YSYEKL. The CDR3 runs 14 residues. V was trimmed by 3 bases and J by 7 bases, leaving 15 bases between them.